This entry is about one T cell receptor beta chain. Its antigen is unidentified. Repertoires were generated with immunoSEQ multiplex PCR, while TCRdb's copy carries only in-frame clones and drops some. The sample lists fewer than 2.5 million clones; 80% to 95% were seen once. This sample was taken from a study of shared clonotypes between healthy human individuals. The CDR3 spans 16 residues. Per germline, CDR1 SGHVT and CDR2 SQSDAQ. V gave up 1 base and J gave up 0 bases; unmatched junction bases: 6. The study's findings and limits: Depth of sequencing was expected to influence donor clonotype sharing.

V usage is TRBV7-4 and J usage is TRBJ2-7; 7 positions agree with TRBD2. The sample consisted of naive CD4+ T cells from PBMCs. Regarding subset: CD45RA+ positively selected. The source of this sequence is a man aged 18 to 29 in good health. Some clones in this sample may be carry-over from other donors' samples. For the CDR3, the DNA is TGTGCCAGCAGCTTAGGGAGCCAGCGGGACTCCTACGAGCAGTACTTC. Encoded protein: CASSLGSQRDSYEQYF.